This T cell receptor beta chain derives from a study of shared clonotypes between healthy human individuals. General observations from the study: Some clonotypes were shared by all four sorted-subset donors, while others were not shared. The non-shared ones had lower generation probabilities than the shared ones.

Concerning this clone itself: Antigen specificity is unknown.

Trimming pared 4 bases from V and 3 bases from J, leaving 12 bases between. Germline CDR1 and CDR2: SGHAT and FQNNGV. The CDR3 runs 14 residues. This table comes from immunoSEQ multiplex PCR, and its TCRdb copy is limited to in-frame clones, with some not included. The data show millions of clones, roughly 94% seen once. This clonotype was sampled from a man between 18 and 35 years old in good health. The V call is TRBV11-2, the J call TRBJ1-1, with no clear D. The sample taken for sequencing was naive CD4+ T cells sorted from blood. The sample's subset: CD45RA+ positively selected. The CDR3 here is CASSYQIRDTEAFF. CDR3 coding DNA: TGTGCCAGCAGCTATCAGATCCGGGACACTGAAGCTTTCTTT.